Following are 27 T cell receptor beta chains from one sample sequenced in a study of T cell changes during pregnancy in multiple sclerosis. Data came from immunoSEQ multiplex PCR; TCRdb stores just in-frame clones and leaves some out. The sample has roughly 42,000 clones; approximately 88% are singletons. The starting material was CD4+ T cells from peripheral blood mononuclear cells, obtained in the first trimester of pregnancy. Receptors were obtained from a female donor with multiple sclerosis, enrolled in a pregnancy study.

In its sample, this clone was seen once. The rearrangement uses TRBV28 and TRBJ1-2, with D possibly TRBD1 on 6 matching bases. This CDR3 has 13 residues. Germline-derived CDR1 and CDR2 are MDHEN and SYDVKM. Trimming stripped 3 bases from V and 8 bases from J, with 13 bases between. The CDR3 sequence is CASSLPQGGGYTF. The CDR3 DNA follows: TGTGCCAGCAGTTTGCCACAGGGTGGGGGCTACACCTTC.

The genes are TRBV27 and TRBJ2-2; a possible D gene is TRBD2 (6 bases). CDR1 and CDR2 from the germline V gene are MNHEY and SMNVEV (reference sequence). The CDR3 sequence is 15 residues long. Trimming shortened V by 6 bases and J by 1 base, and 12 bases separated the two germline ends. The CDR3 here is CASSLLSGNTGELFF. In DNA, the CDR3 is TGTGCCAGCAGCCTACTTAGCGGGAACACCGGGGAGCTGTTTTTT.

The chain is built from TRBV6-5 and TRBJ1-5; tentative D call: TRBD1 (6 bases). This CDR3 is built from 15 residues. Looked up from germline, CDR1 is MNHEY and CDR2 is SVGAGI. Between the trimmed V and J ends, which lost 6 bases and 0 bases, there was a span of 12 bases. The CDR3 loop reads CASSRDRNSNQPQHF. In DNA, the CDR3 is TGTGCCAGCAGCCGCGACAGGAATAGCAATCAGCCCCAGCATTTT.

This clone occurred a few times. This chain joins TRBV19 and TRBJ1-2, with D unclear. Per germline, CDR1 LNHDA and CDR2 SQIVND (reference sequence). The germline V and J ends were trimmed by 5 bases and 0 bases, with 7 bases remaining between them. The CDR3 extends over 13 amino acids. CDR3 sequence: CASSPRANYGYTF. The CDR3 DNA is TGTGCCAGTAGTCCTCGGGCTAACTATGGCTACACCTTC.

CDR3: CASSRGLGTYEQYF. For the CDR3, the DNA is TGTGCCAGCAGCCGCGGACTAGGAACCTACGAGCAGTACTTC. The rearrangement joins TRBV14 to TRBJ2-7; 7 bases match TRBD2. CDR3 length equals 14 residues. V dropped 4 bases and J dropped 2; count of bases not matched to a gene: 5. The V gene's germline CDR1 is SGHDN and CDR2 FVKESK. The full variable domain, completed using reference TRBV14 and TRBJ2-7, is EAGVTQFPSHSVIEKGQTVTLRCDPISGHDNLYWYRRVMGKEIKFLLHFVKESKQDESGMPNNRFLAERTGGTYSTLKVQPAELEDSGVYFCASSRGLGTYEQYFGPGTRLTVT.

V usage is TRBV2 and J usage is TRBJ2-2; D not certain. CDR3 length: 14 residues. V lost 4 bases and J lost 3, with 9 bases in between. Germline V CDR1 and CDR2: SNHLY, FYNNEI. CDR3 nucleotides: TGTGCCAGCAGTGTAGAAGGAGACACCGGGGAGCTGTTTTTT. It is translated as CASSVEGDTGELFF.

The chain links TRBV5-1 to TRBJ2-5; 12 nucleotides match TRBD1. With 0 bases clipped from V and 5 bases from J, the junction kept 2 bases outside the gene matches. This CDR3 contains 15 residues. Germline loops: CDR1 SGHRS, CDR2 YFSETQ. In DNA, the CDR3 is TGCGCCAGCAGCTTGGGGGGACAGGGGGCCGAGACCCAGTACTTC. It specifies CASSLGGQGAETQYF. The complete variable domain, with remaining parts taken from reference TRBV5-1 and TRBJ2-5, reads KAGVTQTPRYLIKTRGQQVTLSCSPISGHRSVSWYQQTPGQGLQFLFEYFSETQRNKGNFPGRFSGRQFSNSRSEMNVSTLELGDSALYLCASSLGGQGAETQYFGPGTRLLVL.

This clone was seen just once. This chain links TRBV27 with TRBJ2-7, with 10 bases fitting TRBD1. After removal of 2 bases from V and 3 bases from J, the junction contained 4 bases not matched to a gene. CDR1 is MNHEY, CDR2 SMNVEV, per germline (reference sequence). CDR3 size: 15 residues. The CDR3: CASSLRRTGGYEQYF. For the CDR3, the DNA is TGTGCCAGCAGTTTACGACGGACAGGGGGCTACGAGCAGTACTTC.

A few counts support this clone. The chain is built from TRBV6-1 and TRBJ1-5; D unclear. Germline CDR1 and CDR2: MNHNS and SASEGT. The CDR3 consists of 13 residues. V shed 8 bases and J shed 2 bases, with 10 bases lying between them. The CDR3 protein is CASAGQGNQPQHF. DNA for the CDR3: TGTGCCAGCGCGGGTCAGGGCAATCAGCCCCAGCATTTT.

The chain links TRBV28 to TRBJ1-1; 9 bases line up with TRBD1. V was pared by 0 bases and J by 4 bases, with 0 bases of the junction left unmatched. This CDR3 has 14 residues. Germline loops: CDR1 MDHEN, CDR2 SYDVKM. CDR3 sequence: CASSLWTGGTEAFF. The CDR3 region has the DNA TGTGCCAGCAGTTTATGGACAGGGGGCACTGAAGCTTTCTTT.

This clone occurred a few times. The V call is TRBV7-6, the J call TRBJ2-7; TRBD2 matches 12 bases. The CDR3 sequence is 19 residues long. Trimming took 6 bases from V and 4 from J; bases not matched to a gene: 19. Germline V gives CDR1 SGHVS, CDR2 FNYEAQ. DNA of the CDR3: TGTGCCAGCAGTTCACCGGGACTAGCGGGCGAGCAGAGTAGTTACGAGCAGTACTTC. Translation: CASSSPGLAGEQSSYEQYF.

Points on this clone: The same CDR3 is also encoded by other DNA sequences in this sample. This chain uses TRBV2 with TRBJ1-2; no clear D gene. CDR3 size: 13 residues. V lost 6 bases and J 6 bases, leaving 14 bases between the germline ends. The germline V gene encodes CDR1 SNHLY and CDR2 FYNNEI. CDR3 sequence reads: CASSLRGEDGYTF. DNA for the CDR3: TGTGCCAGCAGCCTGCGGGGTGAAGATGGCTACACCTTC.

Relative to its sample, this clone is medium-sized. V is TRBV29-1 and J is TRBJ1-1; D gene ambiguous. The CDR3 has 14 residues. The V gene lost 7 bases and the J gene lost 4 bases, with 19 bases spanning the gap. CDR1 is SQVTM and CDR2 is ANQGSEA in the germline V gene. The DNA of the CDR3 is TGCAGCGGGCTCCTGGGCAGTGTCAGCACTGAAGCTTTCTTT. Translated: CSGLLGSVSTEAFF.

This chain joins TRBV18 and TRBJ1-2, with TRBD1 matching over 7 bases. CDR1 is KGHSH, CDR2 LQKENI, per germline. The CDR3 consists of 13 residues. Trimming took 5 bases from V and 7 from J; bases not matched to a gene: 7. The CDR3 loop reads CASSYRQGGGYTF. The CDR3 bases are TGTGCCAGCTCATACAGACAGGGTGGTGGCTACACCTTC.

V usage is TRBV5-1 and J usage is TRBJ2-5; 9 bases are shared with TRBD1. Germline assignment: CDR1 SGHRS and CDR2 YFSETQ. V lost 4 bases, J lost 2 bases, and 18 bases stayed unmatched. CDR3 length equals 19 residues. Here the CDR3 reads CASSHPRGTGRFLQETQYF. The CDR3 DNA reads TGCGCCAGCAGCCACCCCCGCGGGACAGGGCGATTCTTACAAGAGACCCAGTACTTC.

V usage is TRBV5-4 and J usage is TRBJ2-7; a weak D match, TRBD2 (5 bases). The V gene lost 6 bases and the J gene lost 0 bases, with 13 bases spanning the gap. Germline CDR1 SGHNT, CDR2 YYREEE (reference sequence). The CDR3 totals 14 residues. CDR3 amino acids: CASTPGGLSYEQYF. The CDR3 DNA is TGTGCCAGCACCCCTGGCGGACTCTCCTACGAGCAGTACTTC.

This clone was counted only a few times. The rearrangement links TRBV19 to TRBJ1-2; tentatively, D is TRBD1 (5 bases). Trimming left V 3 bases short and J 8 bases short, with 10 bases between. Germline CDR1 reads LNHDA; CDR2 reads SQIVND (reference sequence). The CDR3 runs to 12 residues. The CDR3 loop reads CASSIGGAGYTF. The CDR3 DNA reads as TGTGCCAGTAGTATTGGAGGGGCGGGCTACACCTTC.

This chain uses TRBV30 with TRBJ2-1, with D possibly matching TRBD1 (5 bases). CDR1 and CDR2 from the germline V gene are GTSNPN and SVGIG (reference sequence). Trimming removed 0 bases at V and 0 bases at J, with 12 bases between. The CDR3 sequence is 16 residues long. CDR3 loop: CAWSVGAGLSYNEQFF. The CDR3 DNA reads TGTGCCTGGAGTGTAGGGGCAGGGCTCTCCTACAATGAGCAGTTCTTC.

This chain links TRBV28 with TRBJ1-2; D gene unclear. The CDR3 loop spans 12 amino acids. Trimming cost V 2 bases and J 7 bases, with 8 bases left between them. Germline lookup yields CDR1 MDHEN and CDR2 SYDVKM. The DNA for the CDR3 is TGTGCCAGCAGTTTACGGTTATCTGGCTACACCTTC. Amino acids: CASSLRLSGYTF.

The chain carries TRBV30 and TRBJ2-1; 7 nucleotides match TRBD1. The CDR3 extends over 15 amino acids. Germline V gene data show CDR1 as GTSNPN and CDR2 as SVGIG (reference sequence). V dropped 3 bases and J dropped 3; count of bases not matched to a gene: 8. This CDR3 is CAWRADRVYYNEQFF. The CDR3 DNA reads TGTGCCTGGAGGGCCGACAGGGTTTACTACAATGAGCAGTTCTTC.

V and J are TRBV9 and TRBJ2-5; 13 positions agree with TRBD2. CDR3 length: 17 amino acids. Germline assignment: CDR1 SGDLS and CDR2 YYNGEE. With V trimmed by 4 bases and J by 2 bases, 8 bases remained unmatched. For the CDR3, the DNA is TGTGCCAGCAGCTCCCCCTCGGGACTAGCGGGACAAGAGACCCAGTACTTC. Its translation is CASSSPSGLAGQETQYF.

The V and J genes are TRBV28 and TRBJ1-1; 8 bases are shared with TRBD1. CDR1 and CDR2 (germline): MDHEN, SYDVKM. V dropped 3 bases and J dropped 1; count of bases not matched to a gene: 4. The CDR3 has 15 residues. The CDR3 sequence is CASSFRGHKNTEAFF. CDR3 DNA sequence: TGTGCCAGCAGTTTCAGGGGGCATAAGAACACTGAAGCTTTCTTT. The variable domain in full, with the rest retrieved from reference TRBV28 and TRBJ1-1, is DVKVTQSSRYLVKRTGEKVFLECVQDMDHENMFWYRQDPGLGLRLIYFSYDVKMKEKGDIPEGYSVSREKKERFSLILESASTNQTSMYLCASSFRGHKNTEAFFGQGTRLTVV.

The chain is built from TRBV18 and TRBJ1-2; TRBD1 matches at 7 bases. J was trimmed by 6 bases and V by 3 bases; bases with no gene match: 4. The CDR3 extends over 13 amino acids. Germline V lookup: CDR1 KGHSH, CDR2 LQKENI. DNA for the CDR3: TGTGCCAGCTCACCTGACAGGGCGGATGGCTACACCTTC. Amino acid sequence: CASSPDRADGYTF.

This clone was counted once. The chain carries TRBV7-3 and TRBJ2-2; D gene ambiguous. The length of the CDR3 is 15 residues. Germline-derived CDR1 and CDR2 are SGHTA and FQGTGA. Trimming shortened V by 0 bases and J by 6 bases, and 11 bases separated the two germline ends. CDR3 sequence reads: CASSLTPLPAGELFF. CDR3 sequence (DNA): TGTGCCAGCAGCTTAACCCCCTTACCGGCCGGGGAGCTGTTTTTT.

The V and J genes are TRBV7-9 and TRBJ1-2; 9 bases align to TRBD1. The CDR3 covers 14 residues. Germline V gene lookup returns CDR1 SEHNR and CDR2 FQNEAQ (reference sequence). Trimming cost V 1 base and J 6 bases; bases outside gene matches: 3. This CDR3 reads CASSLDGTGNGYTF. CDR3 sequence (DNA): TGTGCCAGCAGCTTAGACGGGACAGGGAATGGCTACACCTTC.

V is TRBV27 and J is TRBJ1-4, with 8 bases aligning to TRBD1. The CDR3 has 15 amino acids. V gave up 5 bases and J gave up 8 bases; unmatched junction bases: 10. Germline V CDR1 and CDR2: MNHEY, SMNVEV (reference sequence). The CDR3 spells CASSPTGTGGEKLFF. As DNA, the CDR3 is TGTGCCAGCAGTCCAACCGGGACAGGAGGAGAAAAACTGTTTTTT.

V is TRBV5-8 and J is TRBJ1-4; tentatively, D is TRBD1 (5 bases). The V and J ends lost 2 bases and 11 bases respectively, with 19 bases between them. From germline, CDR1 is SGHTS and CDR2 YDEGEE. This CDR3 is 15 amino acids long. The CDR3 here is CASSLRTPNAGKLFF. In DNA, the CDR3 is TGTGCCAGCAGCTTAAGGACACCCAACGCTGGGAAACTGTTTTTT.